This entry concerns a single TCR beta chain. The data are from a study of blood T cell repertoires in COVID-19. Study-level information: Samples taken during acute and convalescent COVID-19 were collected in the United States, Italy and Spain.

Participant-given clinical history determined each cohort assignment. Each recovered donor of Cohort 3 presented with two negative PCRs, clearance, or symptom resolution. TCRdb keeps only in-frame clones here, not all; method: immunoSEQ multiplex PCR. The table includes roughly 170,000 clones, approximately 86% detected once. This CDR3 has 12 residues. The germline V gene encodes CDR1 SEHNR and CDR2 FQNEAQ (reference sequence). Deletions cut 3 bases from V and 6 bases from J, with 8 bases between. The specimen was PBMCs or T cells enriched from blood (not recorded which). V gene TRBV7-9 combines with J gene TRBJ1-1; D unresolved. The clonotype comes from a man aged 55 to 70 who had recovered from COVID-19. The CDR3 bases are TGTGCCAGCAGCTTTGGTGGAGCTGAAGCTTTCTTT. It yields the protein CASSFGGAEAFF.